This T cell receptor beta chain is drawn from a study of CD8+CD57+ T cells in acquired aplastic anemia. About the research overall: Approximately 10 million reads, on average, were obtained for CD4+ cells from healthy donors.

Trimming shortened V by 4 bases and J by 1 base, and 13 bases separated the two germline ends. This CDR3 spans 15 amino acids. Germline CDR1 and CDR2: SGHDT and YYEEEE. CDR3 and TCR beta VDJ profiling relied on genomic DNA as the template. MiXCR, run by TCRdb on the reads, gives a single entry per CDR3 protein. The sample includes some 190,000 distinct CDR3 sequences, about half of them seen just once. The J gene is TRBJ2-3, the V gene TRBV5-6; maybe TRBD2 (5 bases). Sequenced: sorted CD4+, CD8+, or CD8+CD57+ T cells (not recorded which) from PBMCs. The TCR was taken from a human donor in good health. The CDR3 DNA sequence: TGTGCCAGCAGCACTGGTTGGGGAGGCACAGATACGCAGTATTTT. It specifies CASSTGWGGTDTQYF.